Presented here are 8 T cell receptor beta chains from one specimen sequenced in a study of T cell responses to AZD1222 COVID-19 vaccine. The assay was immunoSEQ multiplex PCR, and TCRdb's table has in-frame clones only and misses some. The data contain around 140,000 clones, more than 85% of them seen just once; the ten biggest clones take up about 12%. The source material was peripheral blood, sampled after recovery from COVID-19. The receptors derive from an adult who had recovered from COVID-19.

The rearrangement uses TRBV4-1 and TRBJ1-2; 8 positions agree with TRBD1. The CDR3 extends over 14 amino acids. Germline loops: CDR1 MGHRA, CDR2 YSYEKL. Unmatched junction bases numbered 5, after V lost 4 bases and J lost 4 bases. The CDR3 sequence: CASSPSGGGYGYTF. The CDR3 nucleotides read TGCGCCAGCAGCCCTTCAGGGGGCGGCTATGGCTACACCTTC.

The V gene is TRBV5-6, the J gene TRBJ2-7; a possible D gene is TRBD2 (5 bases). Looked up from germline, CDR1 is SGHDT and CDR2 is YYEEEE. CDR3 length: 14 amino acids. Trimming took off 0 bases at V and 2 bases at J, with 9 bases between the two ends. CDR3 in DNA: TGTGCCAGCAGCTTGGGCGGGCGAGCCTACGAGCAGTACTTC. Translating gives CASSLGGRAYEQYF.

The CDR3 DNA reads TGCGCCAGCAGCCAAGATCTAGCGGGAGATTCCTACGAGCAGTACTTC. Protein: CASSQDLAGDSYEQYF. V is TRBV5-1 and J is TRBJ2-7, with 10 bases that match TRBD2. CDR3 length: 16 residues. The V gene end was trimmed by 4 bases and the J gene end by 1 base; junction bases not matched to a gene: 8. In germline, CDR1 is SGHRS, CDR2 YFSETQ.

The V gene is TRBV18, the J gene TRBJ2-5, with TRBD1 as a possible D gene (6 bases). V lost 3 bases to trimming and J lost 4 bases, with 15 bases between them. CDR3 size: 15 residues. Germline V gives CDR1 KGHSH, CDR2 LQKENI. For the CDR3, the DNA is TGTGCCAGCTCACCCGTCTCGCAGGGGCGAGAGACCCAGTACTTC. Protein sequence: CASSPVSQGRETQYF. The complete variable domain, with remaining parts taken from reference TRBV18 and TRBJ2-5, reads NAGVMQNPRHLVRRRGQEARLRCSPMKGHSHVYWYRQLPEEGLKFMVYLQKENIIDESGMPKERFSAEFPKEGPSILRIQQVVRGDSAAYFCASSPVSQGRETQYFGPGTRLLVL.

The chain uses TRBV28 and TRBJ1-5; 8 bases line up with TRBD1. The CDR3 sequence is 15 residues long. CDR1 and CDR2 (germline): MDHEN, SYDVKM. J gave up 1 base and V 6 bases, and 5 bases lay outside the gene matches. Written as DNA, the CDR3 is TGTGCCAGCAGACCCAGGGGGCAGAGCAATCAGCCCCAGCATTTT. Its protein is CASRPRGQSNQPQHF.

The chain combines TRBV2 with TRBJ2-7, with 10 bases that match TRBD2. After removal of 5 bases from V and 2 bases from J, the junction contained 3 bases not matched to a gene. Germline-derived CDR1 and CDR2 are SNHLY and FYNNEI. CDR3 length equals 14 residues. For the CDR3, the DNA is TGTGCCAGCAGTAGACTAGCGGGTACCTACGAGCAGTACTTC. This gives the protein CASSRLAGTYEQYF.

The rearrangement links TRBV6-6 to TRBJ1-4; tentative D call: TRBD1 (6 bases). The CDR3 runs to 14 residues. Germline assignment: CDR1 MNHNY and CDR2 SVGAGI (reference sequence). Trimming removed 2 bases at V and 6 bases at J, with 10 bases between. CDR3 coding DNA: TGTGCCAGCAGTTACGAGGACAGATATGAAAAACTGTTTTTT. Translated: CASSYEDRYEKLFF.

The V call is TRBV7-6, the J call TRBJ1-5; D gene ambiguous. This CDR3 spans 14 amino acids. V lost 6 bases and J 2 bases, leaving 11 bases between the germline ends. CDR1 and CDR2 (germline): SGHVS, FNYEAQ. The CDR3 here is CASSPTGGNQPQHF. The CDR3 DNA follows: TGTGCCAGCAGTCCCACCGGGGGCAATCAGCCCCAGCATTTT.